Described below is a single TCR beta chain sequence and its context. A single count supports this clone. No cognate antigen has been identified for it. The record has no base qualities; no much larger clone is one base away. The data stem from a study of blood T cell repertoires in COVID-19 (TCRdb year 2020). Concerning the study at large: The collaborator samples originated in the United States, Italy and Spain and spanned the acute and convalescent phases of COVID-19. The material from the prospective study consisted of cDNA or gDNA derived from T cells, B-cell-depleted T cells, or PBMCs. Subjects who had been exposed to COVID-19, were actively infected with it, or had recovered from it provided the deeply sampled blood TCRbeta repertoires that made up the dataset. The repertoires were made available in a free public database intended to serve as a resource for research on the immune response to SARS-CoV-2. Samples came from the ongoing ImmuneRACE study (first 160 participants) plus 1,254 subjects from 6 global collaborators. Nearly every sample came with metadata listing a de-identified subject ID, COVID-19 status, age in years and sex. Where HLA class I and class II types were available, the types were taken from metadata supplied by the sample provider, not from assay-based typing.

Each collaborating institution followed its own protocols to collect whole blood in K2EDTA tubes. For TCRbeta analysis, collaborator samples were shipped as frozen whole blood, as isolated PBMCs, or as DNA extracted from either sample type. TCRbeta CDR3 regions were amplified from genomic DNA by means of the immunoSEQ Assay, a bias-controlled multiplex PCR. Turning to the authors' computational methods: Nucleated cell counts per sample were estimated from amplification of reference gene primers within the assay. To quantify the absolute abundance of each unique TCRbeta CDR3 rearrangement, sequence reads were collapsed and filtered. For each sample, productive Simpson clonality was calculated as the square root of Simpson's diversity index across productive rearrangements. The source is immuneACCESS, and TCRdb retained only in-frame sequences with V and J called. Part of the clones is not carried over; for the studies checked, unresolved V genes explain less than half of this, and the remainder is unexplained. Clone size and V and J calls were adopted from that table, with D and trimming inferred from the DNA. Across this sample there are 340,000 or so clones, with 87% seen only once. The ten largest make up 1% of the sample.

General study outcomes and caveats: The quantity of clinical and demographic metadata differed by source and by participant and was supplied without curation.

Taken from the germline V gene, the CDR1 and CDR2 loops are SNHLY and FYNNEI. The CDR3 spans 14 residues, from the cysteine through the phenylalanine. The retained sequence is limited to the CDR3, 42 bases, with the frame set at the first base. Germline trimming: 6 bases from V, 8 bases from J; junction bases outside gene matches: 7. The clonotype comes from a man in his fifties or sixties with active or convalescent COVID-19. This chain joins TRBV2 to TRBJ2-1, with 10 bases aligning to TRBD1. The sequenced sample consisted of peripheral blood. The sequenced DNA: TGTGCCAGCAGCGCTCAGACAGGGGGCGATGAGCAGTTCTTC. It specifies CASSAQTGGDEQFF.